This record looks at one T cell receptor (beta chain) sequence and its context. Adults between roughly 18 and 95 years of age took part from under 30 US areas. The germline V gene encodes CDR1 MNHEY and CDR2 SVGAGI. The CDR3 has 13 residues. V dropped 9 bases and J dropped 8; count of bases not matched to a gene: 10. This sample is drawn from a study of blood T cell repertoires in COVID-19. Study context: The cDNA or gDNA used as material had been derived from T cells, B-cell-depleted T cells, or PBMCs.

In the original processing: Using reference gene primer amplification, nucleated cell counts were estimated. Repertoires were generated with immunoSEQ multiplex PCR, while TCRdb's copy carries only in-frame clones and drops some. That table is the source of V, J and clone size, and D and trimming were worked out from the DNA. This sample has hundreds of thousands of clones, with roughly 91% found just once. The specimen was PBMCs or T cells enriched from blood (not recorded which). The clonotype was recovered from a woman between 25 and 40 years old with acute COVID-19. The J gene is TRBJ2-1, the V gene TRBV6-5, with 7 positions matching TRBD1. Here the CDR3 DNA reads TGTGCCAGAAGCTACAGTACAGGGGATGAGCAGTTCTTC. Translation gives CARSYSTGDEQFF.